This TCR beta chain was identified during a study of T cell responses to AZD1222 COVID-19 vaccine. Study-level findings and limits: Baseline serology detected seropositivity in only five or six AZD1222 recipients.

On this clone itself: Its antigen is currently unknown.

Method: immunoSEQ multiplex PCR; TCRdb's copy keeps in-frame clones and lacks some. The sample records roughly 65,000 clones, approximately 91% being singletons. This CDR3 is 16 amino acids long. Trimming at V came to 1 base and at J to 0 bases, leaving 3 bases not matched to a gene. The V gene's germline CDR1 is SGHAT and CDR2 FQNNGV. The sequence was obtained from an adult in good health. The chain recombines TRBV11-2 with TRBJ2-1; 7 bases line up with TRBD2. Sequencing used peripheral blood, obtained on day 0 of AZD1222 vaccination. CDR3 DNA: TGTGCCAGCAGCTTAGCTTGGGGGGGCTCCTACAATGAGCAGTTCTTC. As protein: CASSLAWGGSYNEQFF.